The clone carrying this TCR beta chain was counted between two and nine times. Its antigen is currently unknown. This record comes from a study of identical twins. Findings and limits, study-wide: The models systematically underestimated how much out-of-frame TCR alpha was shared in monozygotic twins.

Template switching supplied a universal primer site; unique molecular identifiers were carried on the cDNA. TCRdb independently ran MiXCR on the 5' RACE reads; one entry per CDR3 protein. The data contain around 510,000 distinct CDR3 sequences, 14% of them singletons. This CDR3 has 14 amino acids. Germline V gene lookup returns CDR1 MGHDK and CDR2 SYGVNS. Between the trimmed V and J ends, which lost 3 bases and 5 bases, there was a span of 14 bases. This sample was also put to use in a study of yellow fever vaccine responses in identical twins. That study adds: Vaccine-induced T cell responses in twins were reportedly observed to appear partly convergent, partly personalized.

The origin of this receptor is a woman under 30 in good health. The sample consisted of CD4+ T cells sorted from blood. The rearrangement joins TRBV25-1 to TRBJ2-7; D possibly corresponds to TRBD2 (6 bases). CDR3 coding DNA: TGTGCCAGCAGTGACGGGGGTGTGGTAGACGAGCAGTACTTC. Translated, it gives CASSDGGVVDEQYF.